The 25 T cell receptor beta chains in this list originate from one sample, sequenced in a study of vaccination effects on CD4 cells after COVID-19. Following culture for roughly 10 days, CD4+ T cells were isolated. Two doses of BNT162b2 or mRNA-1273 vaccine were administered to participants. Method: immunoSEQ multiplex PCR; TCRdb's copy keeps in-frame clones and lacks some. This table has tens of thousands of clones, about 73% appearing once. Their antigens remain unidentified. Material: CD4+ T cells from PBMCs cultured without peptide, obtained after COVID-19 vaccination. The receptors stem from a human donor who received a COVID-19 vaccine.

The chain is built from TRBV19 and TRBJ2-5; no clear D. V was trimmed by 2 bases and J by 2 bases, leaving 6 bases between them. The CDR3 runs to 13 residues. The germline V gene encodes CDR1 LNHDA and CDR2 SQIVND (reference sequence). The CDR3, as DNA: TGTGCCAGTAGTATACCCAATCAAGAGACCCAGTACTTC. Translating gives CASSIPNQETQYF.

The CDR3 nucleotides are TGTGCCAGCAGCCAAGGACAGGGTCGTTCACCCCTCCACTTT. It codes for CASSQGQGRSPLHF. The J gene is TRBJ1-6, the V gene TRBV3-1 (or the pseudogene TRBV3-2), with TRBD1 matching over 7 bases. V shed 1 base and J 9 bases; nucleotides not matched to a gene: 3. This CDR3 contains 14 residues. Germline V gene sequence: CDR1 LGHDT, CDR2 YNNKEL (reference sequence).

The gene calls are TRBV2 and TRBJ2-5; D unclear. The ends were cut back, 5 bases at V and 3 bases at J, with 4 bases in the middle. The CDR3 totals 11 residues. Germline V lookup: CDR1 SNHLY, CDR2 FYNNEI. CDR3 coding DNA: TGTGCCAGCAGTAACAAAGAGACCCAGTACTTC. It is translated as CASSNKETQYF.

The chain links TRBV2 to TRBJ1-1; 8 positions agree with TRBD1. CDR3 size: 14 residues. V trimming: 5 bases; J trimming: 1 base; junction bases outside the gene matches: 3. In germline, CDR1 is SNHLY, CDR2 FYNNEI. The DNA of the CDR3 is TGTGCCAGCAGTCCGCAGGGGGCGAACACTGAAGCTTTCTTT. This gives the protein CASSPQGANTEAFF.

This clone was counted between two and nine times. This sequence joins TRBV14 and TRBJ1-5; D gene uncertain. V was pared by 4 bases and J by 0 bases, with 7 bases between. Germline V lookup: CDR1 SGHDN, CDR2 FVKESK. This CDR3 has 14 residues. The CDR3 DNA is TGTGCCAGCAGCCCCAGCTATAGCAATCAGCCCCAGCATTTT. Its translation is CASSPSYSNQPQHF.

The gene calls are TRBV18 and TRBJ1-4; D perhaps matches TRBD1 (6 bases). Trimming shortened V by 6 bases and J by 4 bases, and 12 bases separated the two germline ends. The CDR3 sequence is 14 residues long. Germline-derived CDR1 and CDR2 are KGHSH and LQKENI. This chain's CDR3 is CASSPDRFNEKLFF. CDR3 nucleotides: TGTGCCAGCTCTCCGGACAGATTTAATGAAAAACTGTTTTTT.

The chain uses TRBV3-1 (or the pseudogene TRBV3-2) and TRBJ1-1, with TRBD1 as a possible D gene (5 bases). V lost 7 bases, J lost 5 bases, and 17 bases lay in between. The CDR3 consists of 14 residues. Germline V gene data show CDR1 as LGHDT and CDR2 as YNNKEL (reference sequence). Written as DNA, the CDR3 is TGTGCCAGCAATCACATGGCCGGGGGTACTGAAGCTTTCTTT. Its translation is CASNHMAGGTEAFF.

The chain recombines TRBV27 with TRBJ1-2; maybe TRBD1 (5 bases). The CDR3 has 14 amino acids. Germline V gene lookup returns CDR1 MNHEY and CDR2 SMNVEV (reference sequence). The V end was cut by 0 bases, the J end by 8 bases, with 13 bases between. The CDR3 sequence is CASSLSGGGSGYTF. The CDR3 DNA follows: TGTGCCAGCAGTTTATCAGGCGGGGGATCCGGCTACACCTTC.

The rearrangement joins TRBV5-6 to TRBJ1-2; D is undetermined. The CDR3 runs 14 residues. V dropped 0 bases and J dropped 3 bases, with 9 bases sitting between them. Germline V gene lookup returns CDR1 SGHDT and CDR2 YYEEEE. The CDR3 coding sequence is TGTGCCAGCAGCTTGGGTAGGGCCGACTATGGCTACACCTTC. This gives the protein CASSLGRADYGYTF.

This CDR3 is CASSFFRVGKVNTEAFF. The CDR3 coding sequence is TGCGCCAGCAGCTTTTTCCGGGTGGGCAAGGTGAACACTGAAGCTTTCTTT. This sequence joins TRBV5-1 and TRBJ1-1; D gene uncertain. CDR1 and CDR2 from the germline V gene are SGHRS and YFSETQ. V was shortened by 2 bases and J by 0 bases, with 17 bases between the two germline ends. The CDR3 spans 17 residues.

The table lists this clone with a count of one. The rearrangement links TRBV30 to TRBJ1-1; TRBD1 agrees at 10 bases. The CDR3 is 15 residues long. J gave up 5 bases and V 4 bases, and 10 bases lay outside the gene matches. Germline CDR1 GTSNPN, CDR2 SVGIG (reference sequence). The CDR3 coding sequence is TGTGCCTGGACCAGACAGGGGGCTAGGAAAACTGAAGCTTTCTTT. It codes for CAWTRQGARKTEAFF.

The CDR3 protein is CASSLTQGGFPLHF. As DNA, the CDR3 is TGTGCCAGCAGCTTAACTCAGGGGGGTTTCCCCCTCCACTTT. The chain couples TRBV7-9 to TRBJ1-6; 7 bases map to TRBD1. Germline V lookup: CDR1 SEHNR, CDR2 FQNEAQ (reference sequence). This CDR3 has 14 residues. Trimming removed 2 bases from V and 13 bases from J; junction bases left unmatched: 8.

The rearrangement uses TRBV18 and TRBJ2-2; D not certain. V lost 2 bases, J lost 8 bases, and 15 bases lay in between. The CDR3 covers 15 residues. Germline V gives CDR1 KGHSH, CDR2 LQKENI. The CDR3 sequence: CASSPGPAASGELFF. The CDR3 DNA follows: TGTGCCAGCTCACCAGGACCGGCTGCATCAGGGGAGCTGTTTTTT.

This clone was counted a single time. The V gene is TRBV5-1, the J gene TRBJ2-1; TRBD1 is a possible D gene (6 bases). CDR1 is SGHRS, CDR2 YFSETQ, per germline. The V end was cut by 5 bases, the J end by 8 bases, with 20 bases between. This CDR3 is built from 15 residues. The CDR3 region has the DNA TGCGCCAGCAGGGGGGCAGGGGTCCTGCTGGATGAGCAGTTCTTC. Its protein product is CASRGAGVLLDEQFF.

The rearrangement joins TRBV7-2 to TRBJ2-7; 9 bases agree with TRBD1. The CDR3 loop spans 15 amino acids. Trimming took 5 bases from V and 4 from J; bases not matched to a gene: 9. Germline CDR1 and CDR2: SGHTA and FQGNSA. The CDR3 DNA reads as TGTGCCAGCAGCCAAACAGGGGGCGGTACTTACGAGCAGTACGTC. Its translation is CASSQTGGGTYEQYV.

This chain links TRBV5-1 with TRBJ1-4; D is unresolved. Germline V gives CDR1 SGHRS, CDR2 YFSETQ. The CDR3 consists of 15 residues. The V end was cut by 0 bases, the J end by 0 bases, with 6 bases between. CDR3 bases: TGCGCCAGCAGCTTGGGGAGCGCAACTAATGAAAAACTGTTTTTT. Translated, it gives CASSLGSATNEKLFF.

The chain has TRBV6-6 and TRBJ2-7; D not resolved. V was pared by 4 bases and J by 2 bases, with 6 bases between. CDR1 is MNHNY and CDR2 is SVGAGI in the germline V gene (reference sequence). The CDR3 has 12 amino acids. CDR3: CASSSATYEQYV. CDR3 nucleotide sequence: TGTGCCAGCAGTTCGGCCACCTACGAGCAGTACGTC.

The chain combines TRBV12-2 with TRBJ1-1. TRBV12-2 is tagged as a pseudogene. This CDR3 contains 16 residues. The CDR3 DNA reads TGTGCAAGTCGGGCCCCTAGGGGGACTCAGAACACTGAAGCTTTCTTT. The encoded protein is CASRAPRGTQNTEAFF.

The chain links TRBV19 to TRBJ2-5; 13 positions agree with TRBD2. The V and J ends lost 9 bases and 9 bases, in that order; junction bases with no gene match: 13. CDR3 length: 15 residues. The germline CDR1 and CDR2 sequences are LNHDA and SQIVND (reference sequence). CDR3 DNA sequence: TGTGCCAGCGGGACTAGCGGGGACCGGGGCCAGGCCCAGTACTTC. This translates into CASGTSGDRGQAQYF.

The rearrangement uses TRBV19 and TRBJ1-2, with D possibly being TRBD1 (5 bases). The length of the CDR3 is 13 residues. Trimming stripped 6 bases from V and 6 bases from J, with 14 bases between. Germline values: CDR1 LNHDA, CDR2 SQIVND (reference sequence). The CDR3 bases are TGTGCCAGTAGGAGGGACCAAACGAATGGCTACACCTTC. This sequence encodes CASRRDQTNGYTF. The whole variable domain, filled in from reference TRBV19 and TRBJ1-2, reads DGGITQSPKYLFRKEGQNVTLSCEQNLNHDAMYWYRQDPGQGLRLIYYSQIVNDFQKGDIAEGYSVSREKKESFPLTVTSAQKNPTAFYLCASRRDQTNGYTFGSGTRLTVV.

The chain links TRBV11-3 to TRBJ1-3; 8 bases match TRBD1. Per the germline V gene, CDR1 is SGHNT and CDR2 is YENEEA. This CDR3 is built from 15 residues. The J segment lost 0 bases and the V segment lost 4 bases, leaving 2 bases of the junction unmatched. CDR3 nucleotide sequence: TGTGCCAGCAGCTCGACAGGGGTCTCTGGAAACACCATATATTTT. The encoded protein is CASSSTGVSGNTIYF. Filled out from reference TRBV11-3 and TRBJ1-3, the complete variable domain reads EAGVVQSPRYKIIEKKQPVAFWCNPISGHNTLYWYLQNLGQGPELLIRYENEEAVDDSQLPKDRFSAERLKGVDSTLKIQPAELGDSAVYLCASSSTGVSGNTIYFGEGSWLTVV.

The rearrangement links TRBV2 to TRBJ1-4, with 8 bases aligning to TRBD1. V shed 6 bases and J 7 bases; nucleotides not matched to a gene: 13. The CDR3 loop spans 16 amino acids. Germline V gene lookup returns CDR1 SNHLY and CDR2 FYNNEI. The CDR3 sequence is CASSQNQGALSEKLFF. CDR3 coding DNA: TGTGCCAGCAGCCAGAATCAGGGGGCGCTTAGTGAAAAACTGTTTTTT.

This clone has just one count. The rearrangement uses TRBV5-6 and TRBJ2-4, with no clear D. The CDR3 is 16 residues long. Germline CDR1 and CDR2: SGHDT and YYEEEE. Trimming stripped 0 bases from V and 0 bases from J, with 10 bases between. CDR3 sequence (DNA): TGTGCCAGCAGCTTGGAAGGCGATATAGCCAAAAACATTCAGTACTTC. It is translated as CASSLEGDIAKNIQYF.

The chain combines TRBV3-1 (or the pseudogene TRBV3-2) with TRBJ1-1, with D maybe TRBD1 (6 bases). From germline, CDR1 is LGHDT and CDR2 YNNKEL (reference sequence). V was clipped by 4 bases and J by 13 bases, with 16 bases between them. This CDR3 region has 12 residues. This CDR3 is CASSLTDSVVFF. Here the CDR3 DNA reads TGTGCCAGCAGCCTGACGGACAGCGTAGTTTTCTTT.

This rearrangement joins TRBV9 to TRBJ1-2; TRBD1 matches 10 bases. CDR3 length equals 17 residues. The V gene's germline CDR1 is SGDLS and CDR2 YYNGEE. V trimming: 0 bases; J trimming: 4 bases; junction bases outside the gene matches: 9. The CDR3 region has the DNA TGTGCCAGCAGCGTAGCTCTGGGGACAGGGGATCGCTATGGCTACACCTTC. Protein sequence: CASSVALGTGDRYGYTF.